The next 10 T cell receptor beta chains were all read from a single sample in a study of T-cell reconstitution after alpha-beta-depleted transplantation in children. Unique molecular identifiers were built into the TCRbeta library. TCRdb fed the PCR reads into MiXCR, producing one record per CDR3 protein. The table records 75,000 to 100,000 distinct CDR3 sequences, more than 7% of them present only once. The source was PBMCs from the stem cell graft donor, collected from the stem cell graft. The receptors stem from a human donor who donated a stem cell graft to a child with congenital amegakaryocytic thrombocytopenia.

This clonotype occurred many times. The rearrangement links TRBV10-3 to TRBJ2-5; TRBD1 is a possible D gene (6 bases). Looked up from germline, CDR1 is ENHRY and CDR2 is SYGVKD. Trimming left V 3 bases short and J 4 bases short, with 15 bases between. The CDR3 is made up of 15 amino acids. The CDR3: CAISDEGGRGETQYF. The CDR3 coding sequence is TGTGCCATCAGTGATGAAGGGGGAAGGGGAGAGACCCAGTACTTC.

This clonotype was found many times. The rearrangement links TRBV27 to TRBJ1-6; D ambiguous. There are 14 residues in the CDR3. V was trimmed by 7 bases and J by 6 bases, leaving 13 bases between them. The germline V gene encodes CDR1 MNHEY and CDR2 SMNVEV (reference sequence). The CDR3 DNA is TGTGCCAGCAAGGTATGGCGCCTTAATTCACCCCTCCACTTT. It translates to CASKVWRLNSPLHF.

As for this clonotype: A single base separates this from a much larger clone, so it may be a read error. V and J are TRBV27 and TRBJ2-1; D may correspond to TRBD1 or TRBD2 (5 bases each). The CDR3 totals 14 residues. Germline lookup yields CDR1 MNHEY and CDR2 SMNVEV (reference sequence). Trimming removed 2 bases from V and 6 bases from J, with 11 bases in between. The DNA for the CDR3 is TGTGCCAGCAGTTTACCGGCAGGGACCAATGAGCAGTTCTTC. This translates into CASSLPAGTNEQFF.

This clonotype was seen ten or more times. The chain carries TRBV6-5 and TRBJ2-1, with 8 bases matching TRBD2. The CDR3 has 15 amino acids. CDR1 MNHEY and CDR2 SVGAGI come from the germline V gene. J was trimmed by 4 bases and V by 4 bases; bases with no gene match: 6. CDR3 residues: CASSWERERYNEQFF. As DNA, the CDR3 is TGTGCCAGCAGTTGGGAGCGGGAGAGGTACAATGAGCAGTTCTTC.

As concerns this clonotype: The CDR3 does not close with the conserved phenylalanine or tryptophan, likely indicating a read error. The V gene is TRBV12-3 or TRBV12-4, the J gene TRBJ2-3; the match to TRBD2 covers 11 bases. Trimming took 6 bases from V and 8 from J; bases not matched to a gene: 10. The CDR3 extends over 15 amino acids. CDR3 sequence reads: CASSYSGGALRTQYI. CDR3 in DNA: TGTGCCAGCAGCTATAGCGGGGGGGCCCTCCGTACGCAGTATATT.

This clonotype showed up many times. The genes are TRBV5-4 and TRBJ1-3; D remains ambiguous. CDR1 and CDR2 from the germline V gene are SGHNT and YYREEE (reference sequence). Trimming took 0 bases from V and 0 from J, leaving 7 bases between them. The CDR3 extends over 15 amino acids. The CDR3 bases are TGTGCCAGCAGCTTGGACTGGAGCTCTGGAAACACCATATATTTT. Translating it yields CASSLDWSSGNTIYF.

In this sample, this clonotype turned up many times. The J gene is TRBJ2-7, the V gene TRBV3-1; D uncertain. This CDR3 contains 14 residues. V lost 4 bases, J lost 0 bases, and 10 bases lay in between. Germline loops: CDR1 LGHDT, CDR2 YNNKEL (reference sequence). CDR3 coding DNA: TGTGCCAGCAGCCTCGGACGCGCCTCCTACGAGCAGTACTTC. This sequence encodes CASSLGRASYEQYF.

The sample holds many counts of this clonotype. The chain employs TRBV5-1 and TRBJ2-3, with 7 bases fitting TRBD2. Germline V CDR1 and CDR2: SGHRS, YFSETQ. The CDR3 totals 17 residues. With V trimmed by 3 bases and J by 2 bases, 12 bases remained unmatched. This CDR3 reads CASSSRMAGDYTDTQYF. The CDR3 DNA reads as TGCGCCAGCAGCTCCCGGATGGCGGGGGATTACACAGATACGCAGTATTTT.

This clonotype was detected ten times or more. The chain links TRBV12-3 or TRBV12-4 to TRBJ1-3; 9 bases align to TRBD1. V was pared by 6 bases and J by 11 bases, with 8 bases of the junction left unmatched. The CDR3 is 13 amino acids. The CDR3 loop is CASRKQGAEAIYF. CDR3 sequence (DNA): TGTGCCAGCAGAAAACAGGGGGCGGAGGCCATATATTTT.

This clonotype has a count of ten or more. The chain recombines TRBV12-3 or TRBV12-4 with TRBJ2-2, with TRBD1 identical over 8 bases. This CDR3 has 15 residues. V shed 8 bases, J shed 4 bases, and the junction held 9 bases outside the gene matches. The CDR3 region has the DNA TGTGCCAGCTCCCCCGGAGGGACAGGCACCGGGGAGCTGTTTTTT. Residues: CASSPGGTGTGELFF.